The clone carrying this T cell receptor (beta chain) appeared once. The entry originates in a study of OX40 agonist ivuxolimab in advanced cancers. Repertoires were generated with immunoSEQ multiplex PCR, while TCRdb's copy carries only in-frame clones and drops some. The sample includes over 40,000 clones, over 80% seen only once; the top ten take 4% to 6%. Germline V lookup: CDR1 KGHSH, CDR2 LQKENI. Trimming took 4 bases from V and 1 from J, leaving 10 bases between them. The CDR3 runs 14 residues. Specimen: CD4+ or CD8+ T cells sorted from blood, collected in a trial of the OX40 agonist ivuxolimab. The receptor was isolated from an adult with an advanced solid tumor such as melanoma, head and neck, liver or kidney cancer. The V call is TRBV18, the J call TRBJ1-1; D is undetermined. The CDR3 reads CASSQEGGNTEAFF. CDR3 coding DNA: TGTGCCAGCTCACAAGAGGGAGGGAACACTGAAGCTTTCTTT.